These 24 T cell receptor beta chains share one sample of origin, sequenced in a study of cytomegalovirus exposure and HLA in healthy donors. The PCR was carried out with 60 Vbeta primers and 13 Jbeta primers. The assay was immunoSEQ multiplex PCR, and TCRdb's table has in-frame clones only and misses some. The sample carries around 150,000 clones, over 70% recorded once. The sample comprised PBMCs. Receptor source: a male donor in good health and CMV-seropositive.

J is TRBJ2-7 and V is TRBV6-1; 9 bases align to TRBD2. Germline V gene data show CDR1 as MNHNS and CDR2 as SASEGT. The CDR3 runs 14 residues. J lost 2 bases, V lost 6 bases, and 5 bases had no gene match. As DNA, the CDR3 is TGTGCCAGCAGACCTAGCGGGGAAACCTACGAGCAGTACTTC. Translated, it gives CASRPSGETYEQYF.

This rearrangement joins TRBV13 to TRBJ2-7; TRBD1 aligns across 10 bases. The germline CDR1 and CDR2 sequences are PRHDT and FYEKMQ (reference sequence). This CDR3 spans 14 amino acids. The J segment lost 4 bases and the V segment lost 5 bases, leaving 5 bases of the junction unmatched. The CDR3 sequence is CASSLRGQGYEQYF. The CDR3 DNA follows: TGTGCCAGCAGCCTCCGGGGACAGGGGTACGAGCAGTACTTC.

This clone was seen a few times. This chain connects TRBV7-9 to TRBJ2-2, with 12 bases identical to TRBD1. J was trimmed by 7 bases and V by 4 bases; bases with no gene match: 13. The germline gives CDR1 SEHNR, CDR2 FQNEAQ (reference sequence). CDR3 length equals 18 residues. CDR3 amino acids: CASSSLLGQGAKIGELFF. The CDR3 DNA follows: TGTGCCAGCAGCTCCCTCCTGGGACAGGGGGCAAAGATCGGGGAGCTGTTTTTT.

There are a few counts of this clone. The V and J genes are TRBV7-6 and TRBJ2-7, with D tentatively TRBD2 (5 bases). The V gene lost 3 bases and the J gene lost 7 bases, with 13 bases spanning the gap. This CDR3 comprises 13 residues. CDR1 and CDR2 from the germline V gene are SGHVS and FNYEAQ. CDR3 bases: TGTGCCAGCAGCTTTAGCGTCATAGGGGAGCAGTACTTC. Its translation is CASSFSVIGEQYF. The full variable domain, with the rest looked up from reference TRBV7-6 and TRBJ2-7, is GAGVSQSPRYKVTKRGQDVALRCDPISGHVSLYWYRQALGQGPEFLTYFNYEAQQDKSGLPNDRFSAERPEGSISTLTIQRTEQRDSAMYRCASSFSVIGEQYFGPGTRLTVT.

The chain uses TRBV7-9 and TRBJ1-5; D not certain. CDR1 and CDR2 from the germline V gene are SEHNR and FQNEAQ (reference sequence). V dropped 5 bases and J dropped 7 bases, with 9 bases sitting between them. The CDR3 is 12 residues long. The CDR3 DNA is TGTGCCAGCAGCGCCGGGTCGCAGCCCCAGCATTTT. Translation: CASSAGSQPQHF.

The chain links TRBV11-3 to TRBJ2-3; TRBD2 matches at 7 bases. Per the germline V gene, CDR1 is SGHNT and CDR2 is YENEEA. The length of the CDR3 is 15 residues. Unmatched junction bases numbered 4, after V lost 1 base and J lost 3 bases. CDR3 loop: CASSLGGGRTDTQYF. The CDR3 DNA reads as TGTGCCAGCAGCTTAGGGGGCGGGAGAACAGATACGCAGTATTTT.

This chain connects TRBV11-2 to TRBJ2-4, with D unresolved. Trimming removed 3 bases from V and 6 bases from J, with 9 bases in between. This CDR3 contains 13 residues. Per germline, CDR1 SGHAT and CDR2 FQNNGV. As DNA, the CDR3 is TGTGCCAGCAGCTTCTTCCCAGGAAACATTCAGTACTTC. Protein sequence: CASSFFPGNIQYF.

The rearrangement joins TRBV11-1 to TRBJ2-7, with 7 bases identical to TRBD1. The V segment lost 4 bases and the J segment 2 bases; nucleotides outside the gene matches: 2. Germline-derived CDR1 and CDR2 are SGHAT and FQDESV (reference sequence). The CDR3 loop spans 13 amino acids. CDR3 nucleotide sequence: TGTGCCAGCAGCTCCGGGACAGCCTACGAGCAGTACTTC. Translated, it gives CASSSGTAYEQYF.

V usage is TRBV4-3 and J usage is TRBJ2-1; D is perhaps TRBD2 (5 bases). From germline, CDR1 is LGHNA and CDR2 YSLEER. V gave up 1 base and J gave up 2 bases, with 9 bases separating them. CDR3 length equals 15 residues. CDR3 amino acids: CASSQGLNPYNEQFF. CDR3 coding DNA: TGCGCCAGCAGCCAAGGACTAAACCCCTACAATGAGCAGTTCTTC.

This clone has only a few counts. This sequence joins TRBV5-1 and TRBJ1-6; D gene uncertain. CDR1 is SGHRS, CDR2 YFSETQ, per germline. Trimming left V 4 bases short and J 6 bases short, with 5 bases between. There are 12 residues in the CDR3. The CDR3: CASSLLNSPLHF. In nucleotides, the CDR3 is TGCGCCAGCAGCCTCCTTAATTCACCCCTCCACTTT. The variable domain in full, with the rest retrieved from reference TRBV5-1 and TRBJ1-6, is KAGVTQTPRYLIKTRGQQVTLSCSPISGHRSVSWYQQTPGQGLQFLFEYFSETQRNKGNFPGRFSGRQFSNSRSEMNVSTLELGDSALYLCASSLLNSPLHFGNGTRLTVT.

This chain connects TRBV7-9 to TRBJ2-2; D gene uncertain. The CDR3 is made up of 14 amino acids. V lost 1 base to trimming and J lost 1 base, with 4 bases between them. Germline V lookup: CDR1 SEHNR, CDR2 FQNEAQ (reference sequence). CDR3 sequence: CASSLELNTGELFF. As DNA, the CDR3 is TGTGCCAGCAGCTTAGAACTGAACACCGGGGAGCTGTTTTTT.

V gene TRBV29-1 combines with J gene TRBJ1-5, with D perhaps TRBD1 (6 bases). CDR1 and CDR2 (germline): SQVTM, ANQGSEA. V was shortened by 6 bases and J by 4 bases, with 13 bases between the two germline ends. The CDR3 spans 13 residues. The chain's CDR3 is CSVQNQGNQPQHF. The CDR3 DNA reads TGCAGCGTCCAAAATCAGGGGAATCAGCCCCAGCATTTT. The full variable domain, with the rest looked up from reference TRBV29-1 and TRBJ1-5, is SAVISQKPSRDICQRGTSLTIQCQVDSQVTMMFWYRQQPGQSLTLIATANQGSEATYESGFVIDKFPISRPNLTFSTLTVSNMSPEDSSIYLCSVQNQGNQPQHFGDGTRLSIL.

This clone was observed a handful of times. The CDR3 DNA sequence: TGTGCCAGCAGCCGCTATGGGGCAGGGCTCTACGAGCAGTACTTC. Encoded protein: CASSRYGAGLYEQYF. V is TRBV5-6 and J is TRBJ2-7, with TRBD1 as a possible D gene (5 bases). This CDR3 comprises 15 residues. Germline V gene sequence: CDR1 SGHDT, CDR2 YYEEEE. V was cut by 4 bases and J by 3 bases, with 17 bases left in between.

The chain uses TRBV7-9 and TRBJ2-5, with 9 bases fitting TRBD1. The V gene's germline CDR1 is SEHNR and CDR2 FQNEAQ (reference sequence). This CDR3 is built from 17 residues. J was trimmed by 7 bases and V by 0 bases; bases with no gene match: 12. CDR3 DNA sequence: TGTGCCAGCAGCTTAGCGCGGGGACAGGGCCAAGAATGGACCCAGTACTTC. Its protein product is CASSLARGQGQEWTQYF.

V is TRBV11-2 and J is TRBJ2-3, with TRBD1 matching 10 bases. Trimming removed 4 bases from V and 3 bases from J; junction bases left unmatched: 7. This CDR3 has 16 amino acids. Germline-derived CDR1 and CDR2 are SGHAT and FQNNGV. The DNA of the CDR3 is TGTGCCAGCAGCTCCTGGGGACAGGGGAGAACAGATACGCAGTATTTT. Translation gives CASSSWGQGRTDTQYF.

The CDR3 DNA reads as TGTGCCAGCAGTTATAACGCGGGACAGACGAACGAGCAGTACTTC. It yields the protein CASSYNAGQTNEQYF. The chain carries TRBV6-6 and TRBJ2-7; the D gene is possibly TRBD1 (7 bases). Germline V lookup: CDR1 MNHNY, CDR2 SVGAGI (reference sequence). The CDR3 spans 15 residues. V was shortened by 3 bases and J by 5 bases, with 17 bases between the two germline ends.

The V gene is TRBV6-1, the J gene TRBJ1-4; D is undetermined. Germline CDR1 is MNHNS and CDR2 is SASEGT. V lost 2 bases and J lost 7, with 17 bases in between. The CDR3 runs to 16 residues. The CDR3 coding sequence is TGTGCCAGCAGTGAATTGGACTCCGGGATGGGTGAAAAACTGTTTTTT. Protein sequence: CASSELDSGMGEKLFF.

The rearrangement uses TRBV5-4 and TRBJ2-5; 8 bases map to TRBD1. CDR3 length: 16 residues. The V gene end was trimmed by 3 bases and the J gene end by 0 bases; junction bases not matched to a gene: 7. In germline, CDR1 is SGHNT, CDR2 YYREEE (reference sequence). The CDR3 DNA follows: TGTGCCAGCAGCTCTGCTCCGGACAGGGACCAAGAGACCCAGTACTTC. Residues: CASSSAPDRDQETQYF.

This clone was seen a few times. The J gene is TRBJ2-2, the V gene TRBV4-3; 7 bases are a match to TRBD2. The CDR3 runs to 16 residues. Germline V gene lookup returns CDR1 LGHNA and CDR2 YSLEER. The ends lost 1 base at V and 5 bases at J; junction bases unmatched: 7. The CDR3 bases are TGCGCCAGCAGCCAAGTCCCTAGCGGCGGTACCGGGGAGCTGTTTTTT. Translating it yields CASSQVPSGGTGELFF.

The chain joins TRBV6-5 to TRBJ2-7; D is unclear. CDR1 is MNHEY, CDR2 SVGAGI, per germline. CDR3 length equals 11 residues. The ends were cut back, 5 bases at V and 5 bases at J, with 7 bases in the middle. The CDR3 is CASSNRHEQYF. CDR3 coding DNA: TGTGCCAGCAGTAACAGACACGAGCAGTACTTC.

This sequence joins TRBV2 and TRBJ2-2, with D perhaps matching TRBD2 (6 bases). V lost 6 bases and J lost 1, with 9 bases in between. CDR1 and CDR2 (germline): SNHLY, FYNNEI. This CDR3 has 14 amino acids. The CDR3 loop is CASSRGMNTGELFF. The CDR3 coding sequence is TGTGCCAGCAGCCGGGGGATGAACACCGGGGAGCTGTTTTTT. The full variable domain, rest sourced from reference TRBV2 and TRBJ2-2, is EPEVTQTPSHQVTQMGQEVILRCVPISNHLYFYWYRQILGQKVEFLVSFYNNEISEKSEIFDDQFSVERPDGSNFTLKIRSTKLEDSAMYFCASSRGMNTGELFFGEGSRLTVL.

This clone was observed a few times. This rearrangement joins TRBV2 to TRBJ1-2, with D possibly matching TRBD1 (6 bases). V lost 6 bases to trimming and J lost 2 bases, with 13 bases between them. The CDR3 contains 14 residues. The germline V gene has CDR1 SNHLY and CDR2 FYNNEI. In nucleotides, the CDR3 is TGTGCCAGCAGGTGGGGACAATTAAACTATGGCTACACCTTC. The encoded protein is CASRWGQLNYGYTF.

The J gene is TRBJ2-3, the V gene TRBV5-1; D remains unclear. This CDR3 is built from 16 residues. V was shortened by 0 bases and J by 0 bases, with 11 bases between the two germline ends. Per germline, CDR1 SGHRS and CDR2 YFSETQ. For the CDR3, the DNA is TGCGCCAGCAGCTTGGATGGTACCACTAGCACAGATACGCAGTATTTT. The encoded protein is CASSLDGTTSTDTQYF.

This chain links TRBV13 with TRBJ2-1, with D perhaps TRBD2 (5 bases). The CDR3 is made up of 15 amino acids. Germline CDR1 reads PRHDT; CDR2 reads FYEKMQ (reference sequence). The ends were cut back, 2 bases at V and 5 bases at J, with 13 bases in the middle. The DNA for the CDR3 is TGTGCCAGCAGCTTACGCCGGGGAACACACAATGAGCAGTTCTTC. As protein: CASSLRRGTHNEQFF.